What follows are 27 T cell receptor beta chains derived from one specimen sequenced in a study of T-cell reconstitution after alpha-beta-depleted transplantation in children. Unique molecular identifiers were used to barcode this TCRbeta library. In TCRdb, the PCR reads were re-called with MiXCR into one record per CDR3 protein. The table has about 200,000 distinct CDR3 sequences, about 8.2% seen once. Here the sequenced sample was PBMCs, mostly from graft donor cells, taken 360 days after TCRalphabeta/CD19-depleted stem cell transplant. Receptors were obtained from a male patient between 2 and 10 years old who had a stem cell transplant for acute myeloid leukemia, so the T cells may come from the graft donor.

The V gene is TRBV12-3 or TRBV12-4, the J gene TRBJ1-5; D is perhaps TRBD1 (5 bases). Trimming pared 3 bases from V and 8 bases from J, leaving 11 bases between. This CDR3 is built from 13 residues. DNA of the CDR3: TGTGCCAGCAGTTTCGCAGGGTTGGAGCCCCAGCATTTT. Translating gives CASSFAGLEPQHF.

This clonotype has ten or more counts. The chain links TRBV7-3 to TRBJ2-2, with D perhaps given as TRBD1 or TRBD2 (5 bases each). Germline V lookup: CDR1 SGHTA, CDR2 FQGTGA. The CDR3 runs 15 residues. V lost 3 bases to trimming and J lost 1 base, with 9 bases between them. The CDR3 loop reads CASSFRDVNTGELFF. The DNA for the CDR3 is TGTGCCAGCAGCTTCCGGGACGTGAACACCGGGGAGCTGTTTTTT.

The genes are TRBV10-3 and TRBJ2-5, with 15 bases matching TRBD2. V gave up 8 bases and J gave up 3 bases; unmatched junction bases: 7. The CDR3 spans 16 residues. Per the germline V gene, CDR1 is ENHRY and CDR2 is SYGVKD. The CDR3 coding sequence is TGTGCCATCGGAACGGGACTAGCGGGAGGAAAAGAGACCCAGTACTTC. Translated, it gives CAIGTGLAGGKETQYF.

This clonotype was seen ten or more times. V is TRBV4-1 and J is TRBJ2-5; D is ambiguous. CDR3 size: 15 residues. V was cut by 2 bases and J by 3 bases, with 13 bases left in between. Germline-derived CDR1 and CDR2 are MGHRA and YSYEKL. CDR3 coding DNA: TGCGCCAGCAGCCAAAAATTAACAGACGAAGAGACCCAGTACTTC. This encodes CASSQKLTDEETQYF.

This clonotype was observed many times. The chain carries TRBV7-2 and TRBJ1-5; possibly TRBD1 for D (5 bases). V lost 8 bases and J lost 0, with 11 bases in between. The CDR3 extends over 14 amino acids. The V gene's germline CDR1 is SGHTA and CDR2 FQGNSA. The chain's CDR3 is CASSVQGSNQPQHF. CDR3 DNA: TGTGCCAGCTCTGTCCAGGGTAGCAATCAGCCCCAGCATTTT.

This clonotype showed up many times. The chain is built from TRBV20-1 and TRBJ2-3; 10 nucleotides agree with TRBD2. CDR3 size: 13 residues. Losses at the gene ends were 6 bases for V and 2 bases for J; bases not matched to a gene: 2. Germline CDR1 DFQATT, CDR2 SNEGSKA (reference sequence). The CDR3 spells CSALAGPTDTQYF. The CDR3 bases are TGCAGTGCACTAGCGGGACCCACAGATACGCAGTATTTT.

This clonotype was found many times. This chain links TRBV5-1 with TRBJ2-7; 9 bases are a match to TRBD1. This CDR3 contains 16 residues. Per the germline V gene, CDR1 is SGHRS and CDR2 is YFSETQ. The V and J ends lost 5 bases and 6 bases, in that order; junction bases with no gene match: 15. The CDR3 coding sequence is TGCGCCAGCAGACCCGACAGGGGGGCCCTTTGGGCCGAGCAGTACTTC. It specifies CASRPDRGALWAEQYF.

This clonotype was detected many times. This chain connects TRBV12-3 or TRBV12-4 to TRBJ2-1; 13 bases agree with TRBD2. This CDR3 is built from 18 residues. The V and J ends lost 5 bases and 6 bases, in that order; junction bases with no gene match: 13. Written as DNA, the CDR3 is TGTGCCAGCAGTCCTGATTGGGGACTAGCGGGGTTCCCCAATGAGCAGTTCTTC. This gives the protein CASSPDWGLAGFPNEQFF.

This clonotype was counted between two and nine times. The V and J genes are TRBV9 and TRBJ2-1; TRBD2 agrees at 8 bases. The ends lost 4 bases at V and 5 bases at J; junction bases unmatched: 11. CDR1 is SGDLS, CDR2 YYNGEE, per germline. This CDR3 spans 16 amino acids. Written as DNA, the CDR3 is TGTGCCAGCAGCCCCCGGGTAGCGGGGAGTCACAATGAGCAGTTCTTC. As protein: CASSPRVAGSHNEQFF.

In its sample, this clonotype was seen a few times. This chain uses TRBV4-3 with TRBJ1-2, with D perhaps TRBD1 (6 bases). The CDR3 is 17 residues long. Germline lookup yields CDR1 LGHNA and CDR2 YSLEER. V was cut by 1 base and J by 0 bases, with 15 bases left in between. The CDR3 protein is CASSQARTARSNYGYTF. DNA for the CDR3: TGCGCCAGCAGCCAAGCACGGACAGCGAGATCTAACTATGGCTACACCTTC.

This clonotype was recorded many times. The V and J genes are TRBV18 and TRBJ2-1, with D possibly matching TRBD2 (6 bases). The germline V gene encodes CDR1 KGHSH and CDR2 LQKENI. Trimming left V 7 bases short and J 5 bases short, with 12 bases between. This CDR3 comprises 13 residues. CDR3 sequence (DNA): TGTGCCAGCTTGGAGGGGTCCGACAATGAGCAGTTCTTC. Its protein product is CASLEGSDNEQFF. Using reference TRBV18 and TRBJ2-1 for the parts outside the CDR3, the full variable domain is NAGVMQNPRHLVRRRGQEARLRCSPMKGHSHVYWYRQLPEEGLKFMVYLQKENIIDESGMPKERFSAEFPKEGPSILRIQQVVRGDSAAYFCASLEGSDNEQFFGPGTRLTVL.

This clonotype was detected many times. The rearrangement joins TRBV5-1 to TRBJ2-3; the D gene is possibly TRBD2 (6 bases). This CDR3 contains 15 residues. The V end was cut by 7 bases, the J end by 2 bases, with 17 bases between. CDR1 and CDR2 from the germline V gene are SGHRS and YFSETQ. Written as DNA, the CDR3 is TGCGCCAGCGCACGATTGCGCGGGGACACAGATACGCAGTATTTT. Translated, it gives CASARLRGDTDTQYF.

Notes on this clonotype: A read error is possible here, since a much larger clone lies one base away. The rearrangement joins TRBV5-1 to TRBJ1-1; maybe TRBD1 (5 bases). Germline V gene sequence: CDR1 SGHRS, CDR2 YFSETQ. This CDR3 is 17 amino acids long. CDR3 loop: CASSFGTGGFMNTEPFF. CDR3 nucleotides: TGCGCCAGCAGCTTCGGGACGGGGGGTTTCATGAACACTGAACCTTTCTTT. The whole variable domain, filled in from reference TRBV5-1 and TRBJ1-1, reads KAGVTQTPRYLIKTRGQQVTLSCSPISGHRSVSWYQQTPGQGLQFLFEYFSETQRNKGNFPGRFSGRQFSNSRSEMNVSTLELGDSALYLCASSFGTGGFMNTEPFFGQGTRLTVV.

This clonotype has a count of ten or more. The rearrangement uses TRBV20-1 and TRBJ2-3; the D gene could be TRBD1 or TRBD2 (5 bases each). The CDR3 contains 12 residues. Per germline, CDR1 DFQATT and CDR2 SNEGSKA (reference sequence). The CDR3 DNA reads as TGCAGCCCGGGGCCTAGCACAGATACGCAGTATTTT. As protein: CSPGPSTDTQYF.

With regard to this clonotype: A much larger clonotype is one base distant, so this may be a read error. This chain joins TRBV5-1 and TRBJ2-3; 10 bases are shared with TRBD2. With V trimmed by 4 bases and J by 7 bases, 9 bases remained unmatched. CDR3 length equals 15 residues. The germline V gene has CDR1 SGHRS and CDR2 YFSETQ. CDR3 residues: CASSPLAGSPYTQYF. In DNA, the CDR3 is TGCGCCAGCAGCCCACTAGCGGGATCCCCATATACGCAGTATTTT.

The chain carries TRBV12-3 or TRBV12-4 and TRBJ1-1; D not resolved. The CDR3 is made up of 15 amino acids. The V and J ends lost 3 bases and 5 bases respectively, with 16 bases between them. The CDR3 nucleotides read TGTGCCAGCAGTTTCCCCTCCGTAGAAAGGACTGAAGCTTTCTTT. Amino acid sequence: CASSFPSVERTEAFF.

In its sample, this clonotype was seen many times. The chain employs TRBV29-1 and TRBJ2-3; TRBD2 matches 15 bases. Germline V lookup: CDR1 SQVTM, CDR2 ANQGSEA. Germline trimming cut 3 bases from V and 2 bases from J; bases unmatched to any gene: 3. The CDR3 extends over 16 amino acids. The CDR3 DNA is TGCAGCGTTGAGGGACTAGCGGGAGGCGACACAGATACGCAGTATTTT. It yields the protein CSVEGLAGGDTDTQYF.

This clonotype was detected many times. The chain carries TRBV25-1 and TRBJ2-1; D unresolved. The CDR3 runs to 13 residues. Per germline, CDR1 MGHDK and CDR2 SYGVNS. Trimming removed 2 bases at V and 7 bases at J, with 9 bases between. DNA for the CDR3: TGTGCCAGCAGTGAAAGTCGATCGAATGAGCAGTTCTTC. This sequence encodes CASSESRSNEQFF. Full variable domain (rest looked up from reference TRBV25-1 and TRBJ2-1): EADIYQTPRYLVIGTGKKITLECSQTMGHDKMYWYQQDPGMELHLIHYSYGVNSTEKGDLSSESTVSRIRTEHFPLTLESARPSHTSQYLCASSESRSNEQFFGPGTRLTVL.

The chain joins TRBV20-1 to TRBJ2-2, with a weak D call TRBD1 (5 bases). The CDR3 extends over 15 amino acids. Trimming removed 6 bases from V and 4 bases from J, with 18 bases in between. Germline V CDR1 and CDR2: DFQATT, SNEGSKA (reference sequence). The CDR3 is CSAMPQGDGTGELFF. The CDR3 nucleotides are TGCAGTGCCATGCCCCAGGGCGATGGCACCGGGGAGCTGTTTTTT.

Comments on this clonotype: At one of its ends the junction is not consistent with the germline gene, which may arise from a read error. The genes are TRBV5-1 and TRBJ2-7; TRBD2 matches at 10 bases. Germline V CDR1 and CDR2: SGHRS, YFSETQ. The CDR3 is 15 amino acids. In DNA form, the CDR3 reads TGCGCCAGCAGCCGAACTAGCGGGAACTCCTACGAGCGGTACTTC. Translation: CASSRTSGNSYERYF.

The rearrangement joins TRBV12-3 or TRBV12-4 to TRBJ1-1; D is perhaps TRBD1 (6 bases). With 5 bases removed from V and 1 base from J, the gap between germline ends came to 11 bases. The length of the CDR3 is 14 residues. CDR3 in amino acids: CASSPPRGNTEAFF. The CDR3 nucleotides are TGTGCCAGCAGTCCCCCCAGGGGGAACACTGAAGCTTTCTTT.

This clonotype was seen ten or more times. The DNA of the CDR3 is TGCAGCGTTGCTTCGGGACAAAGCACAGATACGCAGTATTTT. This translates into CSVASGQSTDTQYF. V is TRBV29-1 and J is TRBJ2-3, with a weak D call TRBD1 (6 bases). The ends were cut back, 4 bases at V and 0 bases at J, with 11 bases in the middle. This CDR3 is 14 amino acids long. Germline V gives CDR1 SQVTM, CDR2 ANQGSEA.

This clonotype occurred many times. The chain combines TRBV7-2 with TRBJ2-1; TRBD2 matches 8 bases. Germline CDR1 reads SGHTA; CDR2 reads FQGNSA. V dropped 1 base and J dropped 5; count of bases not matched to a gene: 4. The length of the CDR3 is 15 residues. For the CDR3, the DNA is TGTGCCAGCAGCTTAGAGCTAGCGGGTAACAATGAGCAGTTCTTC. Translated, it gives CASSLELAGNNEQFF.

This clonotype has at least ten counts. The chain uses TRBV15 and TRBJ1-2; no reliable D call. The CDR3 is made up of 16 amino acids. Germline V lookup: CDR1 LNHNV, CDR2 YYDKDF (reference sequence). Deletions cut 3 bases from V and 1 base from J, with 15 bases between. The CDR3 loop is CATSSEVVPFNYGYTF. As DNA, the CDR3 is TGTGCCACCAGCAGTGAGGTTGTTCCCTTTAACTATGGCTACACCTTC.

This clonotype was detected only a few times. The chain carries TRBV7-9 and TRBJ2-2; D might be TRBD1 (5 bases). Between the trimmed V and J ends, which lost 4 bases and 3 bases, there was a span of 12 bases. In germline, CDR1 is SEHNR, CDR2 FQNEAQ (reference sequence). The CDR3 is 15 amino acids. This CDR3 is CASSYYRFDTGELFF. DNA of the CDR3: TGTGCCAGCAGCTATTACAGGTTTGACACCGGGGAGCTGTTTTTT.

The sample holds a few counts of this clonotype. The chain recombines TRBV12-3 or TRBV12-4 with TRBJ1-2; 10 bases are shared with TRBD1. The CDR3 is 17 residues long. The trim removed 1 base at V and 6 bases at J, leaving 11 bases unmatched. CDR3 in DNA: TGTGCCAGCAGTTTAGTGGTGGGGACAGGGGCCCCAGATGGCTACACCTTC. It yields the protein CASSLVVGTGAPDGYTF.

CDR3 residues: CASTQGPREQETQYF. In DNA form, the CDR3 reads TGTGCCAGCACCCAGGGTCCCAGGGAGCAAGAGACCCAGTACTTC. The rearrangement uses TRBV9 and TRBJ2-5; the D call may be TRBD1 or TRBD2 (5 bases each). The V gene lost 6 bases and the J gene lost 2 bases, with 17 bases spanning the gap. Germline V lookup: CDR1 SGDLS, CDR2 YYNGEE. The CDR3 covers 15 residues.